This T cell receptor (beta chain) came from a study of blood T cells in healthy people across ages. The overall study: Capture by template switching was about one barcoded beta molecule per two T cells. Study-wide results and limits: For the donors, CMV status was unknown and possibly confounded expanded clonotype changes.

The use of a sample-barcoded 5' primer and a J-beta primer mix characterized a second PCR of about 7 to 12 cycles. Every cDNA was tagged by a template-switch adaptor with 12 random nucleotides. TCRdb used MiXCR to reprocess the 5' RACE reads, holding one entry per CDR3 protein. The sample has some 900,000 distinct CDR3 sequences; 48% are singletons. As regards this clonotype: The antigen is unknown.

The CDR3 length is 13 residues. Trimming stripped 5 bases from V and 7 bases from J, with 14 bases between. Germline V gene lookup returns CDR1 SGHVS and CDR2 FQNEAQ. This TCR was sampled from a man younger than 40 in good health. The V call is TRBV7-8, the J call TRBJ1-2; D unresolved. The sample comprised blood. CDR3: CASSPSGLSGYTF. The CDR3 DNA reads TGTGCCAGCAGCCCCTCCGGCCTTTCTGGCTACACCTTC. Supplemented by reference TRBV7-8 and TRBJ1-2, the full variable domain reads GAGVSQSPRYKVAKRGQDVALRCDPISGHVSLFWYQQALGQGPEFLTYFQNEAQLDKSGLPSDRFFAERPEGSVSTLKIQRTQQEDSAVYLCASSPSGLSGYTFGSGTRLTVV.